The 8 T cell receptor beta chains below were found in one sample sequenced in a study of T cell repertoires in cytomegalovirus infection. A single record per CDR3 protein comes from TCRdb applying MiXCR to the reads. The data hold 450,000 to 650,000 distinct CDR3 sequences, with 26% observed a single time. The sequenced sample was PBMCs. These receptors came from a human donor in good health (CMV status not recorded). Some clones in this sample may be carry-over from other donors' samples.

The CDR3 here is CASSLAFFQQGEGEKLFF. The CDR3 DNA reads as TGTGCCAGCAGCTTAGCGTTTTTCCAACAGGGAGAGGGTGAAAAACTGTTTTTT. The chain joins TRBV7-2 to TRBJ1-4; weak D call: TRBD1 (6 bases). Germline V gene sequence: CDR1 SGHTA, CDR2 FQGNSA. Between the trimmed V and J ends, which lost 0 bases and 7 bases, there was a span of 21 bases. This CDR3 has 18 amino acids.

CDR3 region: CASSPWTGGTGELFF. CDR3 coding DNA: TGTGCCAGCAGTCCCTGGACAGGGGGCACCGGGGAGCTGTTTTTT. V and J are TRBV12-3 or TRBV12-4 and TRBJ2-2, with TRBD1 identical over 10 bases. The CDR3 loop spans 15 amino acids. V gave up 5 bases and J gave up 4 bases; unmatched junction bases: 4.

The chain links TRBV24-1 to TRBJ2-3, with D hard to call. Trimming removed 1 base from V and 3 bases from J, with 7 bases in between. Germline assignment: CDR1 KGHDR and CDR2 SFDVKD. The CDR3 sequence is 14 residues long. DNA of the CDR3: TGTGCCACCAGTGATTTAACAGATACAGATACGCAGTATTTT. Translating gives CATSDLTDTDTQYF.

The CDR3 region is CATSGGAWTGELFF. The CDR3 nucleotides read TGTGCCACCAGTGGGGGGGCTTGGACCGGGGAGCTGTTTTTT. The chain joins TRBV24-1 to TRBJ2-2, with D perhaps matching TRBD1 or TRBD2 (6 bases each). Trimming removed 5 bases from V and 5 bases from J, with 11 bases in between. This CDR3 comprises 14 residues. Germline V lookup: CDR1 KGHDR, CDR2 SFDVKD.

The table lists this clonotype with many counts. The chain carries TRBV11-3 and TRBJ1-1; D possibly corresponds to TRBD1 (6 bases). CDR3 length equals 12 residues. The germline V gene encodes CDR1 SGHNT and CDR2 YENEEA. V lost 7 bases, J lost 3 bases, and 9 bases lay in between. CDR3 sequence (DNA): TGTGCCAGCAATAGGGGGGACACTGAAGCTTTCTTT. It specifies CASNRGDTEAFF.

The chain has TRBV29-1 and TRBJ2-1; tentative D call: TRBD2 (6 bases). The V end lost 5 bases, the J end lost 0 bases, and 17 bases lay between the germline ends. The CDR3 is 16 residues long. CDR1 is SQVTM and CDR2 is ANQGSEA in the germline V gene. CDR3 sequence (DNA): TGCAGCGTTCCCCCGGGCGGGGCGGGCTCCTACAATGAGCAGTTCTTC. Protein: CSVPPGGAGSYNEQFF.

CDR3 amino acids: CASSPPLLPNEKLFF. The CDR3 coding sequence is TGTGCCAGCAGCCCCCCCCTGCTTCCCAATGAAAAACTGTTTTTT. The chain carries TRBV11-2 and TRBJ1-4; D not resolved. The CDR3 contains 15 residues. The V gene's germline CDR1 is SGHAT and CDR2 FQNNGV. Trimming cost V 5 bases and J 5 bases, with 15 bases left between them. The variable domain in full, with the rest retrieved from reference TRBV11-2 and TRBJ1-4, is EAGVAQSPRYKIIEKRQSVAFWCNPISGHATLYWYQQILGQGPKLLIQFQNNGVVDDSQLPKDRFSAERLKGVDSTLKIQPAKLEDSAVYLCASSPPLLPNEKLFFGSGTQLSVL.

The chain employs TRBV27 and TRBJ2-7; TRBD1 might be the D (5 bases). This CDR3 spans 20 amino acids. The ends were cut back, 3 bases at V and 2 bases at J, with 29 bases in the middle. The germline V gene has CDR1 MNHEY and CDR2 SMNVEV (reference sequence). CDR3 amino acids: CASSFPSPSLRRAGPYEQYF. The CDR3 DNA reads as TGTGCCAGCAGTTTCCCCTCCCCCTCCCTCAGAAGGGCAGGGCCCTACGAGCAGTACTTC.